This T cell receptor beta chain derives from a study of blood T cell repertoires in COVID-19. Study-wide context: COVID-19 samples, acute and convalescent, were from the United States, Italy and Spain. Sample material is recorded as cDNA or gDNA derived from T cells, B-cell-depleted T cells, or PBMCs.

As processed by the authors: Amplifying reference gene primers gave estimates of nucleated cell counts. Sequenced by immunoSEQ multiplex PCR; TCRdb stores in-frame clones only, minus some. D and trimming were read from the DNA, whereas the V and J calls and clone size are those reported in that table. The sample records 180,000 or so clones, about nine tenths being singletons. This CDR3 is built from 17 residues. The V gene end was trimmed by 3 bases and the J gene end by 3 bases; junction bases not matched to a gene: 6. Germline values: CDR1 SNHLY, CDR2 FYNNEI. The sequence was collected from a man aged 18 to 29 with active or convalescent COVID-19. Sequencing input: peripheral blood. The V gene is TRBV2, the J gene TRBJ2-1; 12 positions match TRBD2. The CDR3 DNA is TGTGCCAGCAGTGAGACCCTAGCGGGGGGGTTCTACAATGAGCAGTTCTTC. Amino acids: CASSETLAGGFYNEQFF.